This T cell receptor beta chain was recovered during a study of blood T cell repertoires in COVID-19. Overall study context: T cells, B-cell-depleted T cells, or PBMCs supplied cDNA or gDNA.

Per the original methods: How many nucleated cells were present was estimated from reference gene primer amplification. The protocol was immunoSEQ multiplex PCR, while the TCRdb copy is restricted to in-frame clones and leaves out a portion. That table furnishes V, J and clone size, whereas the DNA furnished D and trimming. The data contain about 160,000 clones, around 85% of them singletons. Patients from Seattle were sampled longitudinally, starting during active infection. V trimming: 3 bases; J trimming: 5 bases; junction bases outside the gene matches: 9. The CDR3 length is 16 residues. The V gene's germline CDR1 is KGHSH and CDR2 LQKENI.

The sample was peripheral blood. The gene calls are TRBV18 and TRBJ2-5; 10 bases agree with TRBD1. The receptor comes from an older man with COVID-19, enrolled during active disease. CDR3 sequence reads: CASSPNSGTGEETQYF. Here the CDR3 DNA reads TGTGCCAGCTCACCTAATTCCGGGACAGGGGAGGAGACCCAGTACTTC.